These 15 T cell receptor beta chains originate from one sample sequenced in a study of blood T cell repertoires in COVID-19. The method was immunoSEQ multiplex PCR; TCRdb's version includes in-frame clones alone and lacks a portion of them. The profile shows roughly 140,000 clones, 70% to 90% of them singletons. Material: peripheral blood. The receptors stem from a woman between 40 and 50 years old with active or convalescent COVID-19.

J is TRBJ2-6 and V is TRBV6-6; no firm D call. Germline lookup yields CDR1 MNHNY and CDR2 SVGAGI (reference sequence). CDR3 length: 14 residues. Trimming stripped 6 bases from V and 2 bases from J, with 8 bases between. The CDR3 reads CASSPRAGANVLTF. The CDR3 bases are TGTGCCAGCAGCCCACGGGCTGGGGCCAACGTCCTGACTTTC.

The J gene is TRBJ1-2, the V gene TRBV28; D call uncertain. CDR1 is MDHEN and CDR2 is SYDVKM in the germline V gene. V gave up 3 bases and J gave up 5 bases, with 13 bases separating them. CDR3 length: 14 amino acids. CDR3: CASSLPGFLYGYTF. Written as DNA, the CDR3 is TGTGCCAGCAGTTTGCCGGGGTTCTTATATGGCTACACCTTC.

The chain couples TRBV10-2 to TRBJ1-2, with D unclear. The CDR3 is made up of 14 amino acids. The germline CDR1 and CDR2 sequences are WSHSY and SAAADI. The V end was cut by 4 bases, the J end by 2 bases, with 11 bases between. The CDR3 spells CASSAGRGNYGYTF. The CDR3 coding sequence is TGCGCCAGCAGTGCGGGCCGGGGAAACTATGGCTACACCTTC.

CDR3 amino acids: CASSLEGRIRRETQYF. The CDR3 bases are TGTGCCAGCAGCTTAGAGGGGAGGATTCGGAGGGAGACCCAGTACTTC. V usage is TRBV7-2 and J usage is TRBJ2-5, with TRBD2 as a possible D gene (6 bases). CDR1 SGHTA and CDR2 FQGNSA come from the germline V gene. The CDR3 covers 16 residues. Trimming shortened V by 1 base and J by 5 bases, and 17 bases separated the two germline ends.

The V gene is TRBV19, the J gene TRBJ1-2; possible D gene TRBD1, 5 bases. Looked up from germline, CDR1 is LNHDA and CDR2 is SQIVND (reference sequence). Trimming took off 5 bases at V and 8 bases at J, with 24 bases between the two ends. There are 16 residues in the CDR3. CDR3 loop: CASSLVGTAGTQGYTF. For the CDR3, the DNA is TGTGCCAGTAGTCTAGTGGGAACCGCCGGGACTCAAGGCTACACCTTC.

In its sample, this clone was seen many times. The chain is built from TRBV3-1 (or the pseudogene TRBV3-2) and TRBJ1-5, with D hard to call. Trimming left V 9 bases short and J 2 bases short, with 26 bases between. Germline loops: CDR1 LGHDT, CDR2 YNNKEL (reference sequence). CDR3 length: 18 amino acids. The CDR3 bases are TGTGCCAGTGCCCCCGGTAAATCCCACATCGGGGGCAATCAGCCCCAGCATTTT. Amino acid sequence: CASAPGKSHIGGNQPQHF.

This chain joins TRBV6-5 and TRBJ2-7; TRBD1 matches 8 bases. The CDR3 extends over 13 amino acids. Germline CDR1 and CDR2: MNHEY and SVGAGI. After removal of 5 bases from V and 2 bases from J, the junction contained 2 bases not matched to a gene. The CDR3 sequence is CASSRQGTYEQYF. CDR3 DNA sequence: TGTGCCAGCAGTCGACAGGGGACCTACGAGCAGTACTTC.

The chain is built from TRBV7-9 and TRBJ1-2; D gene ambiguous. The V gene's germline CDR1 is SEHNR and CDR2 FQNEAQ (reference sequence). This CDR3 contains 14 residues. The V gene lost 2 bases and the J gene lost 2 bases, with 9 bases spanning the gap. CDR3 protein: CASSLSQQNYGYTF. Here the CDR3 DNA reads TGTGCCAGCAGCTTATCCCAACAGAACTATGGCTACACCTTC.

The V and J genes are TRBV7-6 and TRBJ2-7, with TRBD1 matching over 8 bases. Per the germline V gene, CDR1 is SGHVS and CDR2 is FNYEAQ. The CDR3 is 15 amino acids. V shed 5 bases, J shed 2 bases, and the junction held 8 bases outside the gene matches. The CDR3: CASSTRDRPTYEQYF. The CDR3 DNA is TGTGCCAGCAGCACCCGGGACAGGCCTACCTACGAGCAGTACTTC.

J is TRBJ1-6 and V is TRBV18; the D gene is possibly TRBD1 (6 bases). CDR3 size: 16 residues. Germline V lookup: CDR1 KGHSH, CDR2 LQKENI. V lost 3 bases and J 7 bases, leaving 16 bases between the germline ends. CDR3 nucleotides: TGTGCCAGCTCACCCACGGCACAGGGTGGGAATTCACCCCTCCACTTT. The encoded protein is CASSPTAQGGNSPLHF.

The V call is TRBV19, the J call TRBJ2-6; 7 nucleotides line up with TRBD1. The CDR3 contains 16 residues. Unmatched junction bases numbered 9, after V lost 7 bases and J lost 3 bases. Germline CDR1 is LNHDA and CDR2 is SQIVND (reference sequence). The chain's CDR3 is CASNPGGSYGANVLTF. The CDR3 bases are TGTGCCAGTAACCCAGGGGGATCCTATGGGGCCAACGTCCTGACTTTC.

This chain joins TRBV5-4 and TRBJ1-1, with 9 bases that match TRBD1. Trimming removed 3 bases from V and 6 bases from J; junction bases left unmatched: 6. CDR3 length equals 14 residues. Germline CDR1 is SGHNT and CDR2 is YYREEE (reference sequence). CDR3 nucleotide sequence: TGTGCCAGCAGCTCACGGGACAGGGTGTCTGAAGCTTTCTTT. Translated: CASSSRDRVSEAFF.

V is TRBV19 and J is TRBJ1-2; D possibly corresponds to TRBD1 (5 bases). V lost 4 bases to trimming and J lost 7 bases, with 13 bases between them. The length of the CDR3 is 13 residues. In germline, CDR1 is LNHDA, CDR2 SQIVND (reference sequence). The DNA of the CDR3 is TGTGCCAGTAGTAGACCGACAGTAACTGGCTACACCTTC. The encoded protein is CASSRPTVTGYTF.

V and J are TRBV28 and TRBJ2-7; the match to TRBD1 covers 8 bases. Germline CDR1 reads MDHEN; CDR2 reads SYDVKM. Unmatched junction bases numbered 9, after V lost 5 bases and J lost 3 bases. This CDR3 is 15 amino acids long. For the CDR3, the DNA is TGTGCCAGCAGTCATCCGGGACAGGCGATCTACGAGCAGTACTTC. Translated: CASSHPGQAIYEQYF.

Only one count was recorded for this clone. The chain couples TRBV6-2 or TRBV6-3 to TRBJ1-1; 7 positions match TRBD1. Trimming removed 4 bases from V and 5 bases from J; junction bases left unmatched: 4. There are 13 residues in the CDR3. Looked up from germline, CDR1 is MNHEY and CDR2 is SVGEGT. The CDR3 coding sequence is TGTGCCAGCAGTTTCACAGGGGAAACTGAAGCTTTCTTT. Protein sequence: CASSFTGETEAFF.